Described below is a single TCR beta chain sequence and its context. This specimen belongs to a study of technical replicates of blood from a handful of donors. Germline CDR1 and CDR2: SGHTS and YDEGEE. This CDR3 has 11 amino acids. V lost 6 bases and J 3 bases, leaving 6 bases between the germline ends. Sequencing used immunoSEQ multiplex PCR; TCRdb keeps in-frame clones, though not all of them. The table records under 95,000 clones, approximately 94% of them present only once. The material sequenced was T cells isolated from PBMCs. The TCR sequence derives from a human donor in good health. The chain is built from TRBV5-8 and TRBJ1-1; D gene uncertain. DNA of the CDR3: TGTGCCAGCACCCCTGACACTGAAGCTTTCTTT. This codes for CASTPDTEAFF.